Listed below are T cell receptor beta chains from one sample, sequenced in a study of blood T cell repertoires in COVID-19. The repertoire was sequenced with immunoSEQ multiplex PCR; TCRdb's copy has only in-frame clones and lacks some. The table lists tens of thousands of clones, 70% to 90% of them singletons. The sequencing input was peripheral blood. Source of these receptors: a woman in her sixties with acute or convalescent COVID-19. Each CDR3 is given with its conserved first and last residue. A D gene is named only where the DNA matches it firmly. Expanded clones get a size class; other rows say once, few or many, or leave the size out.

j_gene | d_gene | abundance | v_gene | CDR3nt | CDR3aa
TRBJ2-1 | TRBD1 | - | TRBV3-1/TRBV3-2 | TGTGCCAGCAGCCAAGGGACAGGGTTATATGAGCAGTTCTTC | CASSQGTGLYEQFF
TRBJ2-2 | TRBD1 | - | TRBV5-1 | TGCGCCAGTGGGGACAGCCCAACGAACACCGGGGAGCTGTTTTTT | CASGDSPTNTGELFF
TRBJ1-5 | - | - | TRBV28 | TGTGCCAGCAACCAGAGGCAGTATAGCAATCAGCCCCAGCATTTT | CASNQRQYSNQPQHF
TRBJ2-1 | TRBD2 | - | TRBV5-1 | TGCGCCAGCGGTCGGGAGAGCGGGGCGTTAGGGGAGCAGTTCTTC | CASGRESGALGEQFF
TRBJ1-1 | - | - | TRBV5-4 | TGTGCCAGCAGCTTGGTCATTGGAGAAAACACTGAAGCTTTCTTT | CASSLVIGENTEAFF
TRBJ1-1 | - | - | TRBV5-1 | TGCGCCAGCAGCTTCGGGAATAAAAACACTGAAGCTTTCTTT | CASSFGNKNTEAFF
TRBJ1-6 | TRBD1 | - | TRBV11-1 | TGTGCCAGCAGCGCGATACAGGGGAGTAATTCACCCCTCCACTTT | CASSAIQGSNSPLHF
TRBJ1-2 | TRBD1 | - | TRBV5-1 | TGCGCCAGCAGCTGGACAGGGGGCAGCAACTATGGCTACACCTTC | CASSWTGGSNYGYTF
TRBJ2-3 | TRBD2 | - | TRBV24-1 | TGTGCCACCAGTGCCATACCGGGACGGCGGACTAGCGGGGAACCAGATACGCAGTATTTT | CATSAIPGRRTSGEPDTQYF
TRBJ1-5 | - | - | TRBV7-8 | TGTGCCAGCAGCTCCATGAGGGCCGTTTCGAATCAGCCCCAGCATTTT | CASSSMRAVSNQPQHF
TRBJ1-1 | TRBD1 | - | TRBV4-1 | TGCGCCAGCAGCCAACCGGGACAGACAGCTTTCTTT | CASSQPGQTAFF
TRBJ1-2 | - | - | TRBV5-8 | TGTGCCAGCAGATATTTCTTCTATGGCTACACCTTC | CASRYFFYGYTF
TRBJ1-1 | - | - | TRBV10-3 | TGTGCCATCAGTGATTGGGCAGGGCACACTGAAGCTTTCTTT | CAISDWAGHTEAFF
TRBJ1-4 | TRBD1 | - | TRBV5-6 | TGTGCCAGCAGCTACGGGACAGGGGGTGTGATGGAAAAACTGTTTTTT | CASSYGTGGVMEKLFF
TRBJ1-2 | - | - | TRBV29-1 | TGCAGCGTTGAAGTGCAGGGGATCTATGGCTACACCTTC | CSVEVQGIYGYTF
TRBJ1-6 | - | - | TRBV5-1 | TGCGCCAGCAGCTTGGGACAGGATAATTCACCCCTCCACTTT | CASSLGQDNSPLHF
TRBJ2-2 | TRBD2 | - | TRBV6-5 | TGTGCCAGCAGCCCCCTAGCGGGGGGTGGGGGGGAGCTGTTTTTT | CASSPLAGGGGELFF
TRBJ1-2 | - | - | TRBV6-5 | TGTGCCAGCACCCAGCGGGGACTTAACTATGGCTACACCTTC | CASTQRGLNYGYTF
TRBJ2-5 | TRBD1 | - | TRBV3-1/TRBV3-2 | TGTGCCAGCAGCCGCCGGGACAGACAAGAGACCCAGTACTTC | CASSRRDRQETQYF
TRBJ2-4 | TRBD1 | - | TRBV12-5 | TGTGCTAGTGGCCCATCAGGGGGCCGGAACATTCAGTACTTC | CASGPSGGRNIQYF
TRBJ2-3 | TRBD2 | once | TRBV5-1 | TGCGCCAGCAGCCCCGGACTAGCGTTTAGCACAGATACGCAGTATTTT | CASSPGLAFSTDTQYF
TRBJ1-5 | - | - | TRBV19 | TGTGCCACCGCAATAGTGGGCTCCAATCAGCCCCAGCATTTT | CATAIVGSNQPQHF
TRBJ1-5 | - | - | TRBV6-5 | TGTGCCAGCGAGCGCTTCCTCGGCAATCAGCCCCAGCATTTT | CASERFLGNQPQHF
TRBJ1-1 | TRBD1 | - | TRBV15 | TGTGCCACCAGCAGAGATCAGGGGGGCAACACTGAAGCTTTCTTT | CATSRDQGGNTEAFF
TRBJ1-6 | - | - | TRBV3-1/TRBV3-2 | TGTGCCAGCAGCCAGGGACTCAGGTGGGGTAGGAATTCACCCCTCCACTTT | CASSQGLRWGRNSPLHF
TRBJ2-2 | TRBD2 | - | TRBV11-2 | TGTGCCAGCAGCTTAGCGGGAGGACCATCCGGGGAGCTGTTTTTT | CASSLAGGPSGELFF
TRBJ2-5 | TRBD1 | - | TRBV11-2 | TGTGCCAGCAGCCGGAGGGACAGGGGGCAGAAGACCCAGTACTTC | CASSRRDRGQKTQYF
TRBJ1-2 | - | - | TRBV20-1 | TGCAGTTCCCGCCCAGGGGATGGCTACACCTTC | CSSRPGDGYTF
TRBJ1-4 | TRBD1 | - | TRBV19 | TGTGCCAGTAGCAGTCGACAGGGGATTGGCGAAAAACTGTTTTTT | CASSSRQGIGEKLFF
TRBJ1-2 | - | - | TRBV18 | TGTGCCAGCTCACCGACCGGGACACCAGGTGGCTACACCTTC | CASSPTGTPGGYTF
TRBJ1-1 | TRBD1 | - | TRBV19 | TGTGCCAGTACCCGGACAGGGTGGACTGAAGCTTTCTTT | CASTRTGWTEAFF
TRBJ1-2 | - | - | TRBV19 | TGTGCCAGTACCCTCCGGGGGGGAGGCTATGGCTACACCTTC | CASTLRGGGYGYTF
TRBJ1-2 | - | - | TRBV2 | TGTGCCAGCAGTTTAGTAACGGGCTATGGCTACACCTTC | CASSLVTGYGYTF
TRBJ2-1 | - | - | TRBV29-1 | TGCAGCGTTGGAGGAGGGGTAGGTGAGCAGTTCTTC | CSVGGGVGEQFF
TRBJ2-2 | - | - | TRBV6-5 | TGTGCCACCAGAGGAGGCGGGGAGCTGTTTTTT | CATRGGGELFF
TRBJ2-1 | - | - | TRBV10-1 | TGCGCCAGCAGTGAGCTAGCGCTATTGCCAAATGAGCAGTTCTTC | CASSELALLPNEQFF
TRBJ1-1 | - | - | TRBV2 | TGTGCCAGCAAAACCACCGGTGCCACTGAAGCTTTCTTT | CASKTTGATEAFF
TRBJ2-5 | TRBD2 | - | TRBV3-1/TRBV3-2 | TGTGCCAGCAGCCAAGCCCGACTAGCGGGGGGACTCCAAGAGACCCAGTACTTC | CASSQARLAGGLQETQYF
TRBJ2-2 | TRBD1 | - | TRBV4-2 | TGTGCCACCACAGCAACTACCGGGACAGGGCACACCGGGGAGCTGTTTTTT | CATTATTGTGHTGELFF
TRBJ1-1 | - | - | TRBV7-2 | TGTGCCAGCAGCTTAGTCCTGGAGGACACTGAAGCTTTCTTT | CASSLVLEDTEAFF
TRBJ2-5 | - | - | TRBV11-2 | TGTGCCAGCAGCTTAGACCTAGGTCAAGAGACCCAGTACTTC | CASSLDLGQETQYF
TRBJ2-2 | TRBD2 | - | TRBV10-3 | TGTGCCATCAGACCAGGACTAGCGGGAGGGCCGAGCACCGGGGAGCTGTTTTTT | CAIRPGLAGGPSTGELFF
TRBJ2-2 | - | - | TRBV18 | TGTGCCAGCTCACCTGGGCTGAACACCGGGGAGCTGTTTTTT | CASSPGLNTGELFF